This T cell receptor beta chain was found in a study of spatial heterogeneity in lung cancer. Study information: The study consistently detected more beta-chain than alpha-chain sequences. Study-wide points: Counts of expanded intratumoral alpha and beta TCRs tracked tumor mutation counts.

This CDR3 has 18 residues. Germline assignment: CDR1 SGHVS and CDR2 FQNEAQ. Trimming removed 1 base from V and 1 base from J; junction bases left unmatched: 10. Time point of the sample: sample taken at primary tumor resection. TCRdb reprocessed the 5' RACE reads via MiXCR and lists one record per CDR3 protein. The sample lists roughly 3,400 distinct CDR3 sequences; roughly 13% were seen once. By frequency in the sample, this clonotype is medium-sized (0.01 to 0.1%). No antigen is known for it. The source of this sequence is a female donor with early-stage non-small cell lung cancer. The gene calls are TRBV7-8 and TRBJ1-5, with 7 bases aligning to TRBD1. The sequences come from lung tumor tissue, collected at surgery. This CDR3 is CASSLVTGQSISNQPQHF. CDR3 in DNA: TGTGCCAGCAGCTTAGTGACAGGGCAATCTATCAGCAATCAGCCCCAGCATTTT.